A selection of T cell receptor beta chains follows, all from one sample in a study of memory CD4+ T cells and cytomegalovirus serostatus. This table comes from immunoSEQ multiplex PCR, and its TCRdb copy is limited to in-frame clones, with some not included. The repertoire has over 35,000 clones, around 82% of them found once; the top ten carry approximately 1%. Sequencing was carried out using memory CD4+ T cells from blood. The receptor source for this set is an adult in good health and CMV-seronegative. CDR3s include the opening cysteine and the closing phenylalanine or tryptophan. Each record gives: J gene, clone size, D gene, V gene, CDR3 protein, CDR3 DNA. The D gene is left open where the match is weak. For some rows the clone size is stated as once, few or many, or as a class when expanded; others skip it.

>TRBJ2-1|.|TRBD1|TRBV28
CAITGTGYEQFF
TGTGCCATAACCGGGACAGGGTATGAGCAGTTCTTC
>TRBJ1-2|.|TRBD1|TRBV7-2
CASSANRGTNYGYTF
TGTGCCAGCAGCGCGAACAGGGGCACTAACTATGGCTACACCTTC
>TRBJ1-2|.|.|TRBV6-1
CASSKARGGSNYGYTF
TGTGCCAGCAGTAAAGCGCGGGGGGGATCTAACTATGGCTACACCTTC
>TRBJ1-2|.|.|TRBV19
CASRTGNYGYTF
TGTGCCAGTAGAACAGGGAACTATGGCTACACCTTC
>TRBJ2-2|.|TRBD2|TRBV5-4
CASSFRGGHSGELFF
TGTGCCAGCAGCTTTCGCGGGGGGCACTCCGGGGAGCTGTTTTTT
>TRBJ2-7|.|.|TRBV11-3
CASSLGGSSYEQYF
TGTGCCAGCAGCTTAGGCGGCAGCTCCTACGAGCAGTACTTC
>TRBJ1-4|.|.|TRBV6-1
CASSETPLGKLFF
TGTGCCAGCAGTGAAACGCCACTAGGAAAACTGTTTTTT
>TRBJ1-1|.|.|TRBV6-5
CASSKSGTEAFF
TGTGCCAGCAGTAAATCAGGGACTGAAGCTTTCTTT
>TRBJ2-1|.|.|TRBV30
CAWTPGRTGVSEQFF
TGTGCCTGGACCCCCGGCCGTACAGGCGTTTCGGAGCAGTTCTTC
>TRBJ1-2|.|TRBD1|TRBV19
CASSPRLTGGLGYGYTF
TGTGCCAGTAGTCCACGCCTGACAGGGGGCCTTGGCTATGGCTACACCTTC
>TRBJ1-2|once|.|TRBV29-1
CSVVDLGGYTF
TGCAGCGTTGTGGATTTGGGTGGCTACACCTTC
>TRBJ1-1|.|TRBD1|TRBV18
CASSPDRGLTEAFF
TGTGCCAGCTCACCCGACAGGGGCTTGACTGAAGCTTTCTTT
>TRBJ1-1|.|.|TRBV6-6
CASGSTVNTEAFF
TGTGCCAGCGGTTCGACAGTGAACACTGAAGCTTTCTTT
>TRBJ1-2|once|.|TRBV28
CASSTSGGYGYTF
TGTGCCAGCAGTACCAGTGGTGGCTATGGCTACACCTTC
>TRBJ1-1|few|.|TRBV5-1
CASSFRQADEAFF
TGCGCCAGCAGCTTTCGACAGGCCGATGAAGCTTTCTTT
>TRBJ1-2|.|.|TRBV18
CASSPQGGENGYTF
TGTGCCAGCTCACCACAGGGGGGCGAGAATGGCTACACCTTC
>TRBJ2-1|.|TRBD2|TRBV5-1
CASSPGLASSYNEQFF
TGCGCCAGCAGCCCCGGACTAGCCAGCTCCTACAATGAGCAGTTCTTC
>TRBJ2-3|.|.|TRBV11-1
CASSVEPGTDTQYF
TGTGCCAGCAGCGTTGAGCCGGGCACAGATACGCAGTATTTT
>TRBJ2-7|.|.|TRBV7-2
CASSSKRVPSEQYF
TGTGCCAGCAGCTCCAAGAGGGTCCCATCCGAGCAGTACTTC
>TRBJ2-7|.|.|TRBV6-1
CASSEAEGVRHSYEQYF
TGTGCCAGCAGTGAAGCGGAGGGGGTTCGGCACTCCTACGAGCAGTACTTC